This entry is about one TCR beta chain. Germline loops: CDR1 SGHRS, CDR2 YFSETQ. The CDR3 runs to 16 residues. Trimming removed 0 bases at V and 6 bases at J, with 18 bases between. These data belong to a study of response to subunit inactivated influenza vaccine. Each CDR3 protein is one row after TCRdb ran MiXCR on the RT-PCR reads. The table has just under 550,000 distinct CDR3 sequences, approximately 22% seen once. The data also belong to a second study, concerning T cells expressing NK-cell markers. That investigation notes: UMI-tagged 5'RACE template switching yielded the TCR beta cDNA. All TCR beta repertoires analysed originated from sorted CD3+CD56+NKG2C+, CD3+CD56+NKG2C- and CD3+CD56-NKG2C+ T cells.

The receptor was derived from a man aged 45-65 years who received an inactivated influenza vaccine. The sample in question was CD4+ T cells sorted from PBMCs, obtained about 11 days after vaccination. This chain uses TRBV5-1 with TRBJ1-1; D possibly corresponds to TRBD1 (6 bases). The CDR3 loop reads CASSLEGHLYFSEAFF. The CDR3 nucleotides read TGCGCCAGCAGCTTGGAGGGACATCTTTATTTCTCTGAAGCTTTCTTT.